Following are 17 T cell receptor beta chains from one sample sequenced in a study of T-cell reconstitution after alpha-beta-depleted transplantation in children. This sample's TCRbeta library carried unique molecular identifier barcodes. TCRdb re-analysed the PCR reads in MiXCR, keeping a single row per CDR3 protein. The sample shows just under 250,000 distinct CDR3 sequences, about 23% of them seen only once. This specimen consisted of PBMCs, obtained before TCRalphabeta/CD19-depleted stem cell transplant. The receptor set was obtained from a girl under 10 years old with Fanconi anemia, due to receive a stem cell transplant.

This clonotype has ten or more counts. CDR3 residues: CASSSNLGNEQFF. CDR3 DNA sequence: TGTGCCAGCAGTTCTAATCTCGGCAATGAGCAGTTCTTC. The chain couples TRBV13 to TRBJ2-1; D is undetermined. V lost 6 bases, J lost 6 bases, and 12 bases lay in between. Germline CDR1 is PRHDT and CDR2 is FYEKMQ (reference sequence). The CDR3 loop spans 13 amino acids.

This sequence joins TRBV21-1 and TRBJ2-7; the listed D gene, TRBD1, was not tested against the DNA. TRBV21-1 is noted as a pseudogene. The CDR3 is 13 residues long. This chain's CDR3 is CASSTRDRGKQYF. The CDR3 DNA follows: TGTGCCAGCAGCACCCGGGACAGGGGGAAGCAGTACTTC.

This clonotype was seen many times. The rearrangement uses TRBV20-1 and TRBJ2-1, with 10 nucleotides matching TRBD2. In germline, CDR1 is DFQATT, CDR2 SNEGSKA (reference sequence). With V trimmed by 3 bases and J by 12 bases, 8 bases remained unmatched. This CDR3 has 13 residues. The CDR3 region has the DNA TGCAGTGCTAGGAAACTAGCGGGAAGGCGGCAGTTCTTC. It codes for CSARKLAGRRQFF.

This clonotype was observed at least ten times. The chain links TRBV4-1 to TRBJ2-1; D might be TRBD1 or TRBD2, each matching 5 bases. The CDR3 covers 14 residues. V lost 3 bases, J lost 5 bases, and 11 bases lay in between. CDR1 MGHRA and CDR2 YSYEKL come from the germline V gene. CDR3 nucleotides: TGCGCCAGCAGCCATGGGACGAGTAACAATGAGCAGTTCTTC. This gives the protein CASSHGTSNNEQFF.

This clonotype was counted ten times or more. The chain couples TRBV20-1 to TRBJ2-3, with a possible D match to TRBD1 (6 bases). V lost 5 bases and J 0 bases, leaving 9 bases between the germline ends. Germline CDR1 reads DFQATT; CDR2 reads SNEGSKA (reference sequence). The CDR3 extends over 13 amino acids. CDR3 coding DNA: TGCAGTGCTCTACAGGGAAGCACAGATACGCAGTATTTT. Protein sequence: CSALQGSTDTQYF.

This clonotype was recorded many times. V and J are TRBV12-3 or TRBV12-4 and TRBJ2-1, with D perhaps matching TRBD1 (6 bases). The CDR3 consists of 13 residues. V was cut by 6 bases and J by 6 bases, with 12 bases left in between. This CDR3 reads CASSTDSPNEQFF. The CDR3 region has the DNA TGTGCCAGCAGCACGGACAGTCCCAATGAGCAGTTCTTC.

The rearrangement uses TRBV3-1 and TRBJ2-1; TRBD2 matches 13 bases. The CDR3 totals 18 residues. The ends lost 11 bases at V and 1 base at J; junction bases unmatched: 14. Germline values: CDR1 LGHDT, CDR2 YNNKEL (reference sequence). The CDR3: CACCSRTSGGSSYNEQFF. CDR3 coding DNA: TGTGCCTGCTGTTCCAGGACTAGCGGGGGATCGTCCTACAATGAGCAGTTCTTC.

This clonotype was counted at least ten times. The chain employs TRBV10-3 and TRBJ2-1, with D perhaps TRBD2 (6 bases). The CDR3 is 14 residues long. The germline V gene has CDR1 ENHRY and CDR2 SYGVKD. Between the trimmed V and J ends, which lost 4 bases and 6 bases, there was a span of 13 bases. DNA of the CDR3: TGTGCCATCAGTGTCACGGGACTGCGCAATGAGCAGTTCTTC. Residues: CAISVTGLRNEQFF.

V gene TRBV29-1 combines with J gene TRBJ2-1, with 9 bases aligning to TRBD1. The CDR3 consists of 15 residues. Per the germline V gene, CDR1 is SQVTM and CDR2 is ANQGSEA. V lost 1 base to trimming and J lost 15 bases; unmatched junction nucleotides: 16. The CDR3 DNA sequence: TGCAGCGTTGAAGTCCGGGACAGGGCCGTTTCCCAACCGTTCTTC. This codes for CSVEVRDRAVSQPFF.

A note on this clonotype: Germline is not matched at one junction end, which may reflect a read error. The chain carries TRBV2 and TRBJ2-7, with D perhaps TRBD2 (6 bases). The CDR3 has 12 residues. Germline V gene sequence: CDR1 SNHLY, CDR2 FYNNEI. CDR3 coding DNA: TGTGCCAGCAGTCGGGACTCCCACGAGCAGTACTTC. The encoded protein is CASSRDSHEQYF.

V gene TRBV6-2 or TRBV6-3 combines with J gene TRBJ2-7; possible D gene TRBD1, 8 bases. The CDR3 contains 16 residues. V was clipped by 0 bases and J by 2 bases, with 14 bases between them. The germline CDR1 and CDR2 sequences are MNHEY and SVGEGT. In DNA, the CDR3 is TGTGCCAGCAGTTACTCGCGGACAGGGAGGGCCTACGAGCAGTACTTC. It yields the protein CASSYSRTGRAYEQYF.

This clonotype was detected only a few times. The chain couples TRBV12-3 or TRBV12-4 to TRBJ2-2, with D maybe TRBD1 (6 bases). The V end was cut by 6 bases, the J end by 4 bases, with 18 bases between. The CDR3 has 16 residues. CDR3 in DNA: TGTGCCAGCAGCCGACCGACAGGTTTCGGCACCGGGGAGCTGTTTTTT. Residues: CASSRPTGFGTGELFF.

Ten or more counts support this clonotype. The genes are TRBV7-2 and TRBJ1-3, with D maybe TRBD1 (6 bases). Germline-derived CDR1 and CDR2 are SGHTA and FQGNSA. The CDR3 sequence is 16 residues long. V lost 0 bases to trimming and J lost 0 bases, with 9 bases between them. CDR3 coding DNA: TGTGCCAGCAGCTTAGCCGACAGGCCCTCTGGAAACACCATATATTTT. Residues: CASSLADRPSGNTIYF. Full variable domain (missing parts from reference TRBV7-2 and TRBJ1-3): GAGVSQSPSNKVTEKGKDVELRCDPISGHTALYWYRQSLGQGLEFLIYFQGNSAPDKSGLPSDRFSAERTGGSVSTLTIQRTQQEDSAVYLCASSLADRPSGNTIYFGEGSWLTVV.

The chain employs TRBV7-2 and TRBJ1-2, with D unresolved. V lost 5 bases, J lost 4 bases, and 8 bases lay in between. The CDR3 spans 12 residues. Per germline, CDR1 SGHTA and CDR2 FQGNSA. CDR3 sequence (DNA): TGTGCCAGCAGCGATCGAGTCTATGGCTACACCTTC. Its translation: CASSDRVYGYTF.

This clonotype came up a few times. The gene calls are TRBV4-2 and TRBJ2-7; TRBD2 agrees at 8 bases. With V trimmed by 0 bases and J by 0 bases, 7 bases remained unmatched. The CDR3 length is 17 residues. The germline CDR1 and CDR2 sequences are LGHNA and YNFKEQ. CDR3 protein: CASSQDFGTSSSYEQYF. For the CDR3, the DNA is TGTGCCAGCAGCCAAGATTTTGGGACTAGTAGCTCCTACGAGCAGTACTTC.

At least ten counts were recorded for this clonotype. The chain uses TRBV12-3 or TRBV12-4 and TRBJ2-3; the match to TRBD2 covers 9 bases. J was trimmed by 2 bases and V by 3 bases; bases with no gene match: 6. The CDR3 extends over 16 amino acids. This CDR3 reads CASSLGLALSTDTQYF. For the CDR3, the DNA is TGTGCCAGCAGTTTGGGACTAGCCTTGTCCACAGATACGCAGTATTTT.

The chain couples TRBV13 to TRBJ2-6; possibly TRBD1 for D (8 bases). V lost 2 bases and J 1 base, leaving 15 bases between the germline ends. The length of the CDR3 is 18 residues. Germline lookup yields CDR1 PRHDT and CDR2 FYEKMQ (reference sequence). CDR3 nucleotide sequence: TGTGCCAGCAGCTTACTAGGACAGGGAGGGTCTGGGGCCAACGTCCTGACTTTC. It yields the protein CASSLLGQGGSGANVLTF.